These 8 T cell receptor beta chains originate from one sample sequenced in a study of T cell repertoires in cytomegalovirus infection. TCRdb re-called the reads through MiXCR, storing one row per CDR3 protein. Found here are roughly 140,000 distinct CDR3 sequences, roughly a quarter of them singletons; the top ten hold about 10%. The specimen sequenced was PBMCs. The receptor set was obtained from a human donor in good health (CMV status not recorded). Some clones in this sample may be carry-over from other donors' samples.

This clonotype was counted at least ten times. The J gene is TRBJ2-7, the V gene TRBV10-3; 9 bases are shared with TRBD1. This CDR3 is 13 amino acids long. With 6 bases clipped from V and 6 bases from J, the junction kept 6 bases outside the gene matches. Germline V CDR1 and CDR2: ENHRY, SYGVKD. CDR3 DNA sequence: TGTGCCATCAGAGGACAGGGGTCGGGCGAGCAGTACTTC. Encoded protein: CAIRGQGSGEQYF.

This clonotype was counted at least ten times. V and J are TRBV7-9 and TRBJ2-6; D tentatively fits TRBD1 or TRBD2 (5 bases each). Germline V lookup: CDR1 SEHNR, CDR2 FQNEAQ (reference sequence). Trimming left V 5 bases short and J 0 bases short, with 11 bases between. This CDR3 has 16 amino acids. CDR3: CASSILGASGANVLTF. CDR3 sequence (DNA): TGTGCCAGCAGCATTCTCGGGGCCTCTGGGGCCAACGTCCTGACTTTC.

The table lists this clonotype with many counts. The rearrangement joins TRBV4-1 to TRBJ1-2, with D hard to call. V lost 0 bases and J 0 bases, leaving 14 bases between the germline ends. There are 17 residues in the CDR3. Germline V gives CDR1 MGHRA, CDR2 YSYEKL. The CDR3 sequence is CASSQDEGRDSNYGYTF. DNA of the CDR3: TGCGCCAGCAGCCAAGATGAAGGGCGAGATTCTAACTATGGCTACACCTTC.

This clonotype occurred many times. The chain joins TRBV28 to TRBJ1-5; no definite D call. The CDR3 has 12 amino acids. V lost 2 bases, J lost 5 bases, and 4 bases lay in between. Germline CDR1 MDHEN, CDR2 SYDVKM. The CDR3 DNA reads TGTGCCAGCAGTTTAGTCGATCAGCCCCAGCATTTT. This codes for CASSLVDQPQHF. Together with reference TRBV28 and TRBJ1-5, the CDR3 gives the full variable domain: DVKVTQSSRYLVKRTGEKVFLECVQDMDHENMFWYRQDPGLGLRLIYFSYDVKMKEKGDIPEGYSVSREKKERFSLILESASTNQTSMYLCASSLVDQPQHFGDGTRLSIL.

To note about this clonotype: Given a much more abundant clone one base away, this may be a read error. The chain carries TRBV7-2 and TRBJ2-2, with D hard to call. Germline-derived CDR1 and CDR2 are SGHTA and FQGNSA. The CDR3 length is 12 residues. Between the trimmed V and J ends, which lost 5 bases and 4 bases, there was a span of 5 bases. CDR3 amino acids: CASSHGTGELFF. The CDR3 DNA reads TGTGCCAGCAGCCATGGCACCGGGGAGCTGTTTTTT.

This clonotype occurred many times. The V and J genes are TRBV27 and TRBJ1-1; 8 bases are a match to TRBD1. Germline lookup yields CDR1 MNHEY and CDR2 SMNVEV (reference sequence). This CDR3 is 14 amino acids long. The V gene end was trimmed by 8 bases and the J gene end by 2 bases; junction bases not matched to a gene: 7. The CDR3 here is CASANRGRNTEAFF. DNA for the CDR3: TGTGCCAGCGCCAACAGGGGGAGAAACACTGAAGCTTTCTTT.

This clonotype was counted only a few times. The chain carries TRBV20-1 and TRBJ1-2; no reliable D call. The CDR3 extends over 13 amino acids. Deletions cut 0 bases from V and 5 bases from J, with 10 bases between. Germline V gene data show CDR1 as DFQATT and CDR2 as SNEGSKA (reference sequence). This chain's CDR3 is CSARDLGQYGYTF. The CDR3 nucleotides are TGCAGTGCTAGAGATCTTGGGCAATATGGCTACACCTTC.

In regard to this clonotype: A read error may explain this, as a much larger clone is one base away. The CDR3 DNA reads as TGTGCCAGCACCTCCACGGGGGGAGCGATCACTGAAGCTTTCTTT. Protein sequence: CASTSTGGAITEAFF. J is TRBJ1-1 and V is TRBV12-3 or TRBV12-4; D is perhaps TRBD1 (5 bases). V was clipped by 7 bases and J by 4 bases, with 19 bases between them. This CDR3 spans 15 amino acids.